This TCR beta chain appears in the sequencing data of a study of OX40 agonist ivuxolimab in advanced cancers. CDR3 length: 12 residues. Germline V lookup: CDR1 ENHRY, CDR2 SYGVKD. Losses at the gene ends were 6 bases for V and 5 bases for J; bases not matched to a gene: 1. The repertoire was sequenced with immunoSEQ multiplex PCR; TCRdb's copy has only in-frame clones and lacks some. The sample has around 77,000 clones; around 94% are singletons. The receptor was derived from an adult with an advanced solid tumor such as melanoma, head and neck, liver or kidney cancer. Sequencing used CD4+ or CD8+ T cells sorted from blood, obtained in a trial of the OX40 agonist ivuxolimab. This chain links TRBV10-3 with TRBJ2-1, with TRBD2 matching 7 bases. The CDR3, as DNA: TGTGCCATCAGCCTAGCGGACAATGAGCAGTTCTTC. This translates into CAISLADNEQFF.